These 24 T cell receptor beta chains originate from one sample sequenced in a study of blood T cell repertoires in COVID-19. Using immunoSEQ multiplex PCR, the repertoire was profiled, and TCRdb retains in-frame clones only, with some absent. Of roughly 62,000 clones listed, approximately 80% were seen once; the top ten hold around 20%. Sequencing was performed on peripheral blood. These receptors were collected from a woman older than 75 with active or convalescent COVID-19.

As for this clone: An end of the junction differs from the germline gene, which may be a read error. This chain uses TRBV5-6 with TRBJ2-7, with 7 bases that match TRBD1. Germline V gene data show CDR1 as SGHDT and CDR2 as YYEEEE. The CDR3 runs to 14 residues. The CDR3 bases are TGTGCCAGCACCTTGACAGGGAGTTTCTACGAGCAGTACTTC. Protein: CASTLTGSFYEQYF.

The CDR3 bases are TGTGCCAGCAGCCCTACCCGGACAGGTGTAAACACTGAAGCTTTCTTT. It yields the protein CASSPTRTGVNTEAFF. The chain couples TRBV7-9 to TRBJ1-1; TRBD1 matches 7 bases. Germline CDR1 reads SEHNR; CDR2 reads FQNEAQ (reference sequence). This CDR3 has 16 amino acids. V was pared by 5 bases and J by 2 bases, with 11 bases of the junction left unmatched.

As DNA, the CDR3 is TGTGCCAGCAGTGAATACTCTCAGAGGGCCGTTAACTATGGCTACACCTTC. Translated: CASSEYSQRAVNYGYTF. J is TRBJ1-2 and V is TRBV6-1; no clear D gene. V gave up 2 bases and J gave up 1 base, with 17 bases separating them. The CDR3 is made up of 17 amino acids. The germline V gene has CDR1 MNHNS and CDR2 SASEGT.

CDR3 in DNA: TGTGCCAGCTCACCCCCGGGACTAGTTGGTGAGCAGTACTTC. As protein: CASSPPGLVGEQYF. The chain couples TRBV18 to TRBJ2-7, with 8 bases matching TRBD2. There are 14 residues in the CDR3. The germline V gene encodes CDR1 KGHSH and CDR2 LQKENI. V gave up 3 bases and J gave up 7 bases; unmatched junction bases: 8.

The J gene is TRBJ1-3, the V gene TRBV7-3, with TRBD1 matching over 10 bases. The CDR3 sequence is 17 residues long. Germline V gives CDR1 SGHTA, CDR2 FQGTGA. J gave up 2 bases and V 2 bases, and 6 bases lay outside the gene matches. In DNA, the CDR3 is TGTGCCAGCAGCTTAGGGACAGGGGTCAGGGCTGGAAACACCATATATTTT. Protein sequence: CASSLGTGVRAGNTIYF.

This clone was picked up one time. The rearrangement uses TRBV19 and TRBJ2-2, with D unclear. The V gene lost 3 bases and the J gene lost 4 bases, with 6 bases spanning the gap. The CDR3 consists of 13 residues. Germline lookup yields CDR1 LNHDA and CDR2 SQIVND (reference sequence). CDR3 sequence reads: CASSISVTGELFF. The CDR3 DNA is TGTGCCAGTAGTATCTCGGTCACCGGGGAGCTGTTTTTT.

V gene TRBV9 combines with J gene TRBJ1-1; unclear D gene. The germline V and J ends were trimmed by 3 bases and 10 bases, with 19 bases remaining between them. The germline CDR1 and CDR2 sequences are SGDLS and YYNGEE. CDR3 length: 14 amino acids. CDR3: CASSGLGPERLAFF. As DNA, the CDR3 is TGTGCCAGCAGCGGACTAGGACCCGAAAGGTTAGCTTTCTTT.

The count of this clone is one. The rearrangement uses TRBV5-6 and TRBJ1-6, with 10 bases matching TRBD1. J was trimmed by 10 bases and V by 4 bases; bases with no gene match: 8. Germline V gene sequence: CDR1 SGHDT, CDR2 YYEEEE. There are 15 residues in the CDR3. CDR3 bases: TGTGCCAGCAGCCCCGGGACAGGGGACGTCTCACCCCTCCACTTT. Protein: CASSPGTGDVSPLHF.

The chain couples TRBV2 to TRBJ2-1; TRBD2 agrees at 16 bases. V dropped 6 bases and J dropped 0; count of bases not matched to a gene: 2. In germline, CDR1 is SNHLY, CDR2 FYNNEI. The CDR3 is 17 amino acids. CDR3 amino acids: CASRGTSGGASYNEQFF. CDR3 in DNA: TGTGCCAGCAGAGGGACTAGCGGGGGGGCCTCCTACAATGAGCAGTTCTTC.

The chain combines TRBV18 with TRBJ1-4, with TRBD1 matching over 7 bases. This CDR3 spans 14 amino acids. V lost 0 bases and J lost 8; bases outside the gene matches: 3. Per the germline V gene, CDR1 is KGHSH and CDR2 is LQKENI. In DNA, the CDR3 is TGTGCCAGCTCACCACCGACAGGGAAGGAAAAACTGTTTTTT. This codes for CASSPPTGKEKLFF.

The V gene is TRBV6-4, the J gene TRBJ1-1, with D possibly matching TRBD1 (6 bases). The CDR3 spans 13 residues. The germline gives CDR1 MRHNA, CDR2 SNTAGT. Trimming stripped 5 bases from V and 0 bases from J, with 7 bases between. CDR3 DNA sequence: TGTGCCAGCAGTTACAGGGTGAACACTGAAGCTTTCTTT. Translating gives CASSYRVNTEAFF.

The V gene is TRBV10-3, the J gene TRBJ1-1; D remains ambiguous. CDR3 size: 14 residues. V shed 4 bases and J shed 1 base, with 10 bases lying between them. Germline CDR1 ENHRY, CDR2 SYGVKD. CDR3 nucleotide sequence: TGTGCCATCAGTGGCGGCCGAGAGAACACTGAAGCTTTCTTT. This gives the protein CAISGGRENTEAFF.

V usage is TRBV6-5 and J usage is TRBJ1-2; D might be TRBD1 (6 bases). CDR3 length: 13 residues. The V end lost 10 bases, the J end lost 1 base, and 13 bases lay between the germline ends. Germline V gene sequence: CDR1 MNHEY, CDR2 SVGAGI. The CDR3 loop is CATDRRLNYGYTF. The CDR3 DNA is TGTGCCACCGACAGGCGACTTAACTATGGCTACACCTTC.

This sequence joins TRBV11-2 and TRBJ2-1; TRBD2 matches 14 bases. This CDR3 is 17 amino acids long. V dropped 1 base and J dropped 7; count of bases not matched to a gene: 6. Germline loops: CDR1 SGHAT, CDR2 FQNNGV. DNA of the CDR3: TGTGCCAGCAGCTTAGGGAGACTAGCGGGGGGGCGGAATGAGCAGTTCTTC. Translation: CASSLGRLAGGRNEQFF.

This clone was counted once. V gene TRBV5-5 combines with J gene TRBJ2-5; TRBD1 agrees at 8 bases. J gave up 5 bases and V 6 bases, and 9 bases lay outside the gene matches. CDR1 and CDR2 (germline): SGHKS, YYEKEE (reference sequence). The CDR3 length is 14 residues. DNA for the CDR3: TGTGCCAGCACCCCACAGGGGGGTCGGGAGACCCAGTACTTC. This gives the protein CASTPQGGRETQYF.

The chain has TRBV5-4 and TRBJ2-3; D remains unclear. Germline CDR1 and CDR2: SGHNT and YYREEE (reference sequence). Trimming pared 2 bases from V and 2 bases from J, leaving 9 bases between. The CDR3 has 14 residues. The CDR3 region has the DNA TGTGCCAGCAGCTTACCTCAAGCCACAGATACGCAGTATTTT. Translating it yields CASSLPQATDTQYF. The entire variable domain, with the rest obtained from reference TRBV5-4 and TRBJ2-3, is as follows: ETGVTQSPTHLIKTRGQQVTLRCSSQSGHNTVSWYQQALGQGPQFIFQYYREEENGRGNFPPRFSGLQFPNYSSELNVNALELDDSALYLCASSLPQATDTQYFGPGTRLTVL.

This sequence joins TRBV10-2 and TRBJ1-3; no clear D. CDR1 WSHSY and CDR2 SAAADI come from the germline V gene. V was shortened by 3 bases and J by 0 bases, with 9 bases between the two germline ends. CDR3 length: 15 residues. CDR3 nucleotides: TGCGCCAGCAGTGAAACAGCCTACTCTGGAAACACCATATATTTT. This translates into CASSETAYSGNTIYF.

This clone was recorded once. J is TRBJ1-1 and V is TRBV5-4, with 7 bases identical to TRBD1. Germline V gives CDR1 SGHNT, CDR2 YYREEE (reference sequence). CDR3 length: 16 amino acids. Germline trimming cut 5 bases from V and 1 base from J; bases unmatched to any gene: 11. In DNA, the CDR3 is TGTGCCAGCAGTCGAGCGCCCGGGACAGAGAACACTGAAGCTTTCTTT. Its protein is CASSRAPGTENTEAFF. Based on the CDR3 plus reference TRBV5-4 and TRBJ1-1, the full variable domain is ETGVTQSPTHLIKTRGQQVTLRCSSQSGHNTVSWYQQALGQGPQFIFQYYREEENGRGNFPPRFSGLQFPNYSSELNVNALELDDSALYLCASSRAPGTENTEAFFGQGTRLTVV.

This rearrangement joins TRBV2 to TRBJ2-7; D call uncertain. V lost 0 bases to trimming and J lost 6 bases, with 9 bases between them. Germline CDR1 reads SNHLY; CDR2 reads FYNNEI. The CDR3 consists of 13 residues. CDR3 bases: TGTGCCAGCAGTGAAGCGCCCAGGTCCGAGCAGTACTTC. Translation: CASSEAPRSEQYF.

V is TRBV6-6 and J is TRBJ2-7; a weak D match, TRBD1 (6 bases). V gave up 0 bases and J gave up 0 bases, with 12 bases separating them. Germline V gene lookup returns CDR1 MNHNY and CDR2 SVGAGI (reference sequence). The CDR3 loop spans 16 amino acids. CDR3 sequence (DNA): TGTGCCAGCAGTTACTCGGGGATAGGGGGCTCCTACGAGCAGTACTTC. Amino acid sequence: CASSYSGIGGSYEQYF.

The V gene is TRBV7-3, the J gene TRBJ2-1; possible D gene TRBD2, 5 bases. Looked up from germline, CDR1 is SGHTA and CDR2 is FQGTGA. The CDR3 is 18 residues long. Between the trimmed V and J ends, which lost 0 bases and 6 bases, there was a span of 21 bases. Here the CDR3 reads CASSLTPRRERQGNEQFF. The CDR3 DNA follows: TGTGCCAGCAGCTTAACTCCCCGTAGGGAGCGGCAAGGCAATGAGCAGTTCTTC.

The rearrangement uses TRBV7-9 and TRBJ2-2; D is possibly TRBD1 (5 bases). The CDR3 is 17 amino acids. Trimming shortened V by 5 bases and J by 1 base, and 17 bases separated the two germline ends. Germline V lookup: CDR1 SEHNR, CDR2 FQNEAQ (reference sequence). The chain's CDR3 is CASSQGWGRQNTGELFF. DNA for the CDR3: TGTGCCAGCAGCCAAGGGTGGGGCAGACAGAACACCGGGGAGCTGTTTTTT.

This clone has only a few counts. This rearrangement joins TRBV10-3 to TRBJ2-3, with D maybe TRBD2 (5 bases). The CDR3 consists of 16 residues. Germline V gene sequence: CDR1 ENHRY, CDR2 SYGVKD. With 5 bases removed from V and 0 bases from J, the gap between germline ends came to 15 bases. DNA of the CDR3: TGTGCCATCAGTCCTCAGCGGCTAGCAAGCACAGATACGCAGTATTTT. It is translated as CAISPQRLASTDTQYF.

This clone was recorded only once. The rearrangement uses TRBV13 and TRBJ1-3, with 10 bases aligning to TRBD1. The junction had 14 bases not matched to a gene; V was cut back by 5 bases and J by 4 bases. The CDR3 covers 18 residues. Germline loops: CDR1 PRHDT, CDR2 FYEKMQ (reference sequence). The CDR3 DNA reads TGTGCCAGCAGCCCCTTCCCCCCCGACAGGGGGCGAGGAAACACCATATATTTT. Translating it yields CASSPFPPDRGRGNTIYF.